This T cell receptor beta chain was sequenced in a study of OX40 agonist ivuxolimab in advanced cancers. Study overall: Three dose-escalation patients had partial responses: one with hepatocellular carcinoma and two with cutaneous melanoma.

Assay: immunoSEQ multiplex PCR; the TCRdb copy retains only in-frame clones and omits some. The sample lists over 60,000 clones; 82% were seen once. This CDR3 has 17 amino acids. The V gene lost 1 base and the J gene lost 0 bases, with 14 bases spanning the gap. CDR1 is LGHNA and CDR2 is YNFKEQ in the germline V gene. Sequences were derived from CD4+ or CD8+ T cells sorted from blood, sampled in a trial of the OX40 agonist ivuxolimab. J is TRBJ2-3 and V is TRBV4-2; perhaps TRBD2 as D (6 bases). This TCR was recovered from an adult with an advanced solid tumor such as melanoma, head and neck, liver or kidney cancer. The CDR3 DNA reads as TGTGCCAGCAGCCAAGTCCAGGGCGGGGCCAGCACAGATACGCAGTATTTT. It yields the protein CASSQVQGGASTDTQYF.